This is a list of T cell receptor beta chains from one sample in a study of shared clonotypes between healthy human individuals. Data came from immunoSEQ multiplex PCR; TCRdb stores just in-frame clones and leaves some out. The sample holds about 2.4 million clones, just over 90% seen once. The sequenced material came from naive CD4+ T cells sorted from blood. The receptor source for this set is a man aged 18 to 29 in good health. The CDR3 runs from the conserved cysteine through the conserved F or W. A D gene is named only where the DNA matches it firmly. Not all rows give a size; the values are once, few, many and, for expanded clones, a class.

cdr3_nt: TGCGCCAGCAGCTACTTAGCGGGGGCTGAATACGAGCAGTACTTC
cdr3_aa: CASSYLAGAEYEQYF
v_call: TRBV5-1
j_call: TRBJ2-7
d_call: TRBD2
clone_size: NA

cdr3_nt: TGTGCCAGCACCTCCGACAGGATCGGAAACACCATATATTTT
cdr3_aa: CASTSDRIGNTIYF
v_call: TRBV9
j_call: TRBJ1-3
d_call: NA
clone_size: once

cdr3_nt: TGTGCCAGCAGCCTACAGGCGAACTATGGCTACACCTTC
cdr3_aa: CASSLQANYGYTF
v_call: TRBV5-8
j_call: TRBJ1-2
d_call: NA
clone_size: NA

cdr3_nt: TGCGCCAGCAGCAGAGGAACCGGGACAGGGGGCACTGAAGCTTTCTTT
cdr3_aa: CASSRGTGTGGTEAFF
v_call: TRBV5-1
j_call: TRBJ1-1
d_call: TRBD1
clone_size: NA

cdr3_nt: TGTGCCAGCAGGGACGTAGGTTTGGTTTCCTACGAGCAGTACTTC
cdr3_aa: CASRDVGLVSYEQYF
v_call: TRBV6-1
j_call: TRBJ2-7
d_call: NA
clone_size: NA

cdr3_nt: TGTGCCTGGAGCCGGACAGGGGGCACAGATACGCAGTATTTT
cdr3_aa: CAWSRTGGTDTQYF
v_call: TRBV30
j_call: TRBJ2-3
d_call: TRBD1
clone_size: NA

cdr3_nt: TGTGCCAGCAGTTACTCGATAAGGGGGCCCCAGCATTTT
cdr3_aa: CASSYSIRGPQHF
v_call: TRBV6-5
j_call: TRBJ1-5
d_call: NA
clone_size: few

cdr3_nt: TGTGCCAGCAGTTTATCCTTGGACCCCCGACAGGGGTTCTCCTACGAGCAGTACTTC
cdr3_aa: CASSLSLDPRQGFSYEQYF
v_call: TRBV28
j_call: TRBJ2-7
d_call: TRBD1
clone_size: NA

cdr3_nt: TGTGCCAGCAGCAAAGTTAGGACCCCGTGTACCGGGGAGCTGTTTTTT
cdr3_aa: CASSKVRTPCTGELFF
v_call: TRBV21-1
j_call: TRBJ2-2
d_call: NA
clone_size: once

cdr3_nt: TGTGCCAGCAGTGACTTCCCTACGCAGTATTTT
cdr3_aa: CASSDFPTQYF
v_call: TRBV2
j_call: TRBJ2-3
d_call: NA
clone_size: NA

cdr3_nt: TGTGCCAGCTCAGGGACCGGGCAAATCTACGAGCAGTACTTC
cdr3_aa: CASSGTGQIYEQYF
v_call: TRBV18
j_call: TRBJ2-7
d_call: NA
clone_size: NA

cdr3_nt: TGTGCCAGTAGTATAGAAGGGACAGGGGGCGCGTATGGCTACACCTTC
cdr3_aa: CASSIEGTGGAYGYTF
v_call: TRBV19
j_call: TRBJ1-2
d_call: TRBD1
clone_size: NA

cdr3_nt: TGTGCCAGCAGGACACAGGGGGATTTCTACGAGCAGTACTTC
cdr3_aa: CASRTQGDFYEQYF
v_call: TRBV27
j_call: TRBJ2-7
d_call: TRBD1
clone_size: NA

cdr3_nt: TGTGCCAGCAGTTCAAAGGACAGGGGTTACTACGAGCAGTACTTC
cdr3_aa: CASSSKDRGYYEQYF
v_call: TRBV6-6
j_call: TRBJ2-7
d_call: TRBD1
clone_size: NA

cdr3_nt: TGTGCCAGCAGCTTAGTCGGGGGCACAGATACGCAGTATTTT
cdr3_aa: CASSLVGGTDTQYF
v_call: TRBV13
j_call: TRBJ2-3
d_call: NA
clone_size: NA

cdr3_nt: TGTGCCAGCAGCGCTTCTTCACCCCTCCACTTT
cdr3_aa: CASSASSPLHF
v_call: TRBV2
j_call: TRBJ1-6
d_call: NA
clone_size: NA

cdr3_nt: TGTGCCAGCAGTCCATTCGGGACAGGGAACTATGGCTACACCTTC
cdr3_aa: CASSPFGTGNYGYTF
v_call: TRBV2
j_call: TRBJ1-2
d_call: TRBD1
clone_size: once

cdr3_nt: TGTGCCAGCAGCCCCCGTGAAGGGGGCGTTGGGGCCAACGTCCTGACTTTC
cdr3_aa: CASSPREGGVGANVLTF
v_call: TRBV9
j_call: TRBJ2-6
d_call: TRBD1
clone_size: NA

cdr3_nt: TGTGCCAGCAGTCCCCAAGGAGGGCTTAGATCACCCCTCCACTTT
cdr3_aa: CASSPQGGLRSPLHF
v_call: TRBV28
j_call: TRBJ1-6
d_call: NA
clone_size: NA

cdr3_nt: TGCAGCGTTGGCGGGGCCTACGAGCAGTACTTC
cdr3_aa: CSVGGAYEQYF
v_call: TRBV29-1
j_call: TRBJ2-7
d_call: NA
clone_size: NA

cdr3_nt: TGTGCCAGCAGCTTCTACGGATCAAGCACAGATACGCAGTATTTT
cdr3_aa: CASSFYGSSTDTQYF
v_call: TRBV7-6
j_call: TRBJ2-3
d_call: NA
clone_size: NA

cdr3_nt: TGTGCCAGCAGTGAAAGTAGAGGGACGTGGGCCGAGCAGTACTTC
cdr3_aa: CASSESRGTWAEQYF
v_call: TRBV6-1
j_call: TRBJ2-7
d_call: NA
clone_size: NA

cdr3_nt: TGCGCCAGCACGGGGCGGCAAGAGACCCAGTACTTC
cdr3_aa: CASTGRQETQYF
v_call: TRBV5-1
j_call: TRBJ2-5
d_call: NA
clone_size: NA

cdr3_nt: TGTGCCAGCAGCCACTTGGCGGGACAATTCACAGATACGCAGTATTTT
cdr3_aa: CASSHLAGQFTDTQYF
v_call: TRBV5-4
j_call: TRBJ2-3
d_call: NA
clone_size: NA

cdr3_nt: TGTGCCAGCAGCTTAGATCTAAATGGCGGGTTCAGGGGCTACACCTTC
cdr3_aa: CASSLDLNGGFRGYTF
v_call: TRBV11-2
j_call: TRBJ1-2
d_call: NA
clone_size: NA

cdr3_nt: TGCAGCGTTGGAAAGACAGGGACAGGGACCGGGGAGCTGTTTTTT
cdr3_aa: CSVGKTGTGTGELFF
v_call: TRBV29-1
j_call: TRBJ2-2
d_call: TRBD1
clone_size: NA

cdr3_nt: TGTGCCAGCAGCAGAGGGACAGGGGGCCGTAGCTCCTATAATTCACCCCTCCACTTT
cdr3_aa: CASSRGTGGRSSYNSPLHF
v_call: TRBV7-9
j_call: TRBJ1-6
d_call: TRBD1
clone_size: NA

cdr3_nt: TGTGCCAGCAGTTCCGGGTCTGTGGGCAATCAGCCCCAGCATTTT
cdr3_aa: CASSSGSVGNQPQHF
v_call: TRBV27
j_call: TRBJ1-5
d_call: NA
clone_size: NA

cdr3_nt: TGTGCCAGCAGCTTGAAGACGGCCGGGACCCAGTACTTC
cdr3_aa: CASSLKTAGTQYF
v_call: TRBV5-8
j_call: TRBJ2-5
d_call: NA
clone_size: NA

cdr3_nt: TGTGCCAGCTCCCGGTACGAGACTGAAGCTTTCTTT
cdr3_aa: CASSRYETEAFF
v_call: TRBV18
j_call: TRBJ1-1
d_call: NA
clone_size: NA

cdr3_nt: TGTGCCAGCAGTGCTACTAGCGACTCCTACGAGCAGTACTTC
cdr3_aa: CASSATSDSYEQYF
v_call: TRBV2
j_call: TRBJ2-7
d_call: TRBD2
clone_size: NA

cdr3_nt: TGTGCCAGCAGCTCGGGACAGGGCGGCTATGGCTACACCTTC
cdr3_aa: CASSSGQGGYGYTF
v_call: TRBV10-3
j_call: TRBJ1-2
d_call: TRBD1
clone_size: NA

cdr3_nt: TGTGCCAGCAGCTTAGATCAGGGAGATACGCAGTATTTT
cdr3_aa: CASSLDQGDTQYF
v_call: TRBV11-2
j_call: TRBJ2-3
d_call: NA
clone_size: NA

cdr3_nt: TGTGCCAGCAGTGAGGTCCGCAATCAGCCCCAGCATTTT
cdr3_aa: CASSEVRNQPQHF
v_call: TRBV6-1
j_call: TRBJ1-5
d_call: NA
clone_size: NA

cdr3_nt: TGTGCCAGCAGCCCGGTCCCTGGGAGACTAGCGGGGGGTGGTGAGCAGTTCTTC
cdr3_aa: CASSPVPGRLAGGGEQFF
v_call: TRBV14
j_call: TRBJ2-1
d_call: TRBD2
clone_size: NA

cdr3_nt: TGTGCCAGCAGCTTAGTAATTAGCGGGTACCCACCCGGTAATGAGCAGTTCTTC
cdr3_aa: CASSLVISGYPPGNEQFF
v_call: TRBV11-2
j_call: TRBJ2-1
d_call: TRBD2
clone_size: NA

cdr3_nt: TGCAGCTCCCGACAGGGGGCGGGAGAGACCCAGTACTTC
cdr3_aa: CSSRQGAGETQYF
v_call: TRBV29-1
j_call: TRBJ2-5
d_call: TRBD1
clone_size: NA

cdr3_nt: TGTGCCTGGGGAAAGAGGGGTGGTATAGATACGCAGTATTTT
cdr3_aa: CAWGKRGGIDTQYF
v_call: TRBV30
j_call: TRBJ2-3
d_call: NA
clone_size: once

cdr3_nt: TGTGCCAGCAACAGCGTCCCAGGTCATGGCTACACCTTC
cdr3_aa: CASNSVPGHGYTF
v_call: TRBV28
j_call: TRBJ1-2
d_call: NA
clone_size: NA

cdr3_nt: TGTGCCAGCTCAGAGAAACAGCTTAACTATGGCTACACCTTC
cdr3_aa: CASSEKQLNYGYTF
v_call: TRBV18
j_call: TRBJ1-2
d_call: NA
clone_size: NA

cdr3_nt: TGCAGCGTTGAAGCTAGCTACTATGGCTACACCTTC
cdr3_aa: CSVEASYYGYTF
v_call: TRBV29-1
j_call: TRBJ1-2
d_call: NA
clone_size: NA

cdr3_nt: TGTGCCAGCATCCCGGGACAAGGCCCCTACGAGCAGTACTTC
cdr3_aa: CASIPGQGPYEQYF
v_call: TRBV2
j_call: TRBJ2-7
d_call: NA
clone_size: NA

cdr3_nt: TGTGCCAGCATAACCGGGACGGGGGGAAATGAGCAGTTCTTC
cdr3_aa: CASITGTGGNEQFF
v_call: TRBV28
j_call: TRBJ2-1
d_call: TRBD2
clone_size: NA

cdr3_nt: TGTGCCAGCAGCCCCCGGACTAGCGTCTTCCAAGAGACCCAGTACTTC
cdr3_aa: CASSPRTSVFQETQYF
v_call: TRBV9
j_call: TRBJ2-5
d_call: TRBD2
clone_size: NA

cdr3_nt: TGCAGCGTCGGGACCCCGGGCATGGGCACTGAAGCTTTCTTT
cdr3_aa: CSVGTPGMGTEAFF
v_call: TRBV29-1
j_call: TRBJ1-1
d_call: NA
clone_size: NA

cdr3_nt: TGTGCCAGCCAAACAGGCGGCACGGATACGCAGTATTTT
cdr3_aa: CASQTGGTDTQYF
v_call: TRBV6-5
j_call: TRBJ2-3
d_call: NA
clone_size: NA